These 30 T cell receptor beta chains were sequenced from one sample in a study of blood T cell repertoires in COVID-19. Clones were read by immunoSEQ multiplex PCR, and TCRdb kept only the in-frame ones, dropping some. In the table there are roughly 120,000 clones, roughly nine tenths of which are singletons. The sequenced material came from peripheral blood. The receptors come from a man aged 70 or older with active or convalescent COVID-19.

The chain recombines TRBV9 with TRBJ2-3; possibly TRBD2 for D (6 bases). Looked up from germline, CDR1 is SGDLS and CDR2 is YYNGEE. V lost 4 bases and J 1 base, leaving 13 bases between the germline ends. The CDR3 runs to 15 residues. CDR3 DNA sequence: TGTGCCAGCAGCTCCCCGGCTAGCGGCACAGATACGCAGTATTTT. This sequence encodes CASSSPASGTDTQYF. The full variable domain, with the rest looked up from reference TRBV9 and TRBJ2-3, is DSGVTQTPKHLITATGQRVTLRCSPRSGDLSVYWYQQSLDQGLQFLIQYYNGEERAKGNILERFSAQQFPDLHSELNLSSLELGDSALYFCASSSPASGTDTQYFGPGTRLTVL.

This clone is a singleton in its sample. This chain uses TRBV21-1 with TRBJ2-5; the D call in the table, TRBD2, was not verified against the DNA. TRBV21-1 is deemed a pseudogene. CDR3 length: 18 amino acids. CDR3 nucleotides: TGTGCCAGCACCCTCTGGTCGGCCCCGCGCGGGCCCCAAGAGACCCAGTACTTC. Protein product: CASTLWSAPRGPQETQYF.

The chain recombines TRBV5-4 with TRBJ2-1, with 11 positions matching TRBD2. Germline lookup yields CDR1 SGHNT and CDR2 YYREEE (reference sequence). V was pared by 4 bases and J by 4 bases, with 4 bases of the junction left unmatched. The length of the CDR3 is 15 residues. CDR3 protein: CASSPRTSGYNEQFF. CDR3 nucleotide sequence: TGTGCCAGCAGCCCTCGGACTAGCGGGTACAATGAGCAGTTCTTC. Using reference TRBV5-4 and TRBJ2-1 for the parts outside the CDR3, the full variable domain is ETGVTQSPTHLIKTRGQQVTLRCSSQSGHNTVSWYQQALGQGPQFIFQYYREEENGRGNFPPRFSGLQFPNYSSELNVNALELDDSALYLCASSPRTSGYNEQFFGPGTRLTVL.

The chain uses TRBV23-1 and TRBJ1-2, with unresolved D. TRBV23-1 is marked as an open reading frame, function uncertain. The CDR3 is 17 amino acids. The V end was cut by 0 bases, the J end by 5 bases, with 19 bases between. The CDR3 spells CASSQSKTRLGKYGYTF. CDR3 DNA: TGCGCCAGCAGTCAATCGAAGACGCGCCTAGGTAAGTATGGCTACACCTTC.

Here the CDR3 DNA reads TGTGCCAGCAGAATCCAGGGGGTAGGTTTACACACTGAAGCTTTCTTT. It specifies CASRIQGVGLHTEAFF. This chain links TRBV28 with TRBJ1-1; 7 bases map to TRBD1. This CDR3 region has 16 residues. The J segment lost 3 bases and the V segment lost 6 bases, leaving 13 bases of the junction unmatched. The germline gives CDR1 MDHEN, CDR2 SYDVKM.

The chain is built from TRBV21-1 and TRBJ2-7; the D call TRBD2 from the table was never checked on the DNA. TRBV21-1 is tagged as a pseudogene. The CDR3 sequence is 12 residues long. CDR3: CVSNPAAHEQYF. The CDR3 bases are TGTGTCAGCAACCCAGCGGCCCACGAGCAGTACTTC.

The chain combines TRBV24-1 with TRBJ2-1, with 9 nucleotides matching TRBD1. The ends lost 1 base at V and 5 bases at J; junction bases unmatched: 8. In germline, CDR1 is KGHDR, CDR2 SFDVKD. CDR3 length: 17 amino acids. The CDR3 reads CATSDLQGQGTNNEQFF. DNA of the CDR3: TGTGCCACCAGTGATTTACAAGGACAGGGGACCAACAATGAGCAGTTCTTC.

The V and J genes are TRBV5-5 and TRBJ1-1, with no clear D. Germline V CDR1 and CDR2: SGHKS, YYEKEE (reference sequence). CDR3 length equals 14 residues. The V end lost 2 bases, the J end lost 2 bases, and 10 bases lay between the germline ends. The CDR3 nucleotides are TGTGCCAGCAGCTTCTTCCCAGGAAACACTGAAGCTTTCTTT. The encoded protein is CASSFFPGNTEAFF.

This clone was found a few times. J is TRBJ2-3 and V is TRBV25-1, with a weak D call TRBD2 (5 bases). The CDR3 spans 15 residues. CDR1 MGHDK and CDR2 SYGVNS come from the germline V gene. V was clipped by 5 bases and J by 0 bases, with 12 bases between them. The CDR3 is CASSSDWTSTDTQYF. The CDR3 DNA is TGTGCCAGCAGTTCCGACTGGACTAGCACAGATACGCAGTATTTT.

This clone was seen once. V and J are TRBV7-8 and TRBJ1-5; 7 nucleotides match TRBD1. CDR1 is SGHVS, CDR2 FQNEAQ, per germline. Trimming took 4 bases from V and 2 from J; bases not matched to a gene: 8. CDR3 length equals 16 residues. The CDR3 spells CASSSRTGHGNQPQHF. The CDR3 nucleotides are TGTGCCAGCAGCTCTCGGACAGGTCATGGCAATCAGCCCCAGCATTTT.

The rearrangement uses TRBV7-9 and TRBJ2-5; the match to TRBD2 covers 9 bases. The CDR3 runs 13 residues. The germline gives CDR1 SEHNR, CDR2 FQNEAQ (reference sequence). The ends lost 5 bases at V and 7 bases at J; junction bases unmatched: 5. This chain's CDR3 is CASSTGLAGTQYF. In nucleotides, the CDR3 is TGTGCCAGCAGCACGGGACTAGCAGGGACCCAGTACTTC.

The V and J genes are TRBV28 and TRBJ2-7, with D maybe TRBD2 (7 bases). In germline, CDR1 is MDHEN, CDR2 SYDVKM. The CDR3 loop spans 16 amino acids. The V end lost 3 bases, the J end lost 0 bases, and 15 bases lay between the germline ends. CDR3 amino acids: CASSLWGGGSSYEQYF. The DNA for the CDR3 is TGTGCCAGCAGTTTGTGGGGGGGCGGGAGCTCCTACGAGCAGTACTTC.

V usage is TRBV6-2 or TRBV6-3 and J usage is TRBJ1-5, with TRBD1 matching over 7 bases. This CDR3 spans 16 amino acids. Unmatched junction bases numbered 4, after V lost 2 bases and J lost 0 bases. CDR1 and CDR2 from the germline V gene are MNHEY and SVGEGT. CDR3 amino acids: CASSYPTGYSNQPQHF. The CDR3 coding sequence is TGTGCCAGCAGTTACCCGACAGGGTATAGCAATCAGCCCCAGCATTTT.

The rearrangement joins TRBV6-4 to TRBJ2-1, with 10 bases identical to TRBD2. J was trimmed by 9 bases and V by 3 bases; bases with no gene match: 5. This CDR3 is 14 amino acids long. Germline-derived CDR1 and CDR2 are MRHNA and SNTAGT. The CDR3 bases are TGTGCCAGCAGTGAAACTAGCGGGAATGTTGAGCAGTTCTTC. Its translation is CASSETSGNVEQFF.

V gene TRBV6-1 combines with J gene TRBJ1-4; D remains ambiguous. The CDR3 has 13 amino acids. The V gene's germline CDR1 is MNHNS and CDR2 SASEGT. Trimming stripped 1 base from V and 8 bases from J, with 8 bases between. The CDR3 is CASSEVGREKLFF. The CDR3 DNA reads TGTGCCAGCAGTGAAGTCGGGAGGGAAAAACTGTTTTTT.

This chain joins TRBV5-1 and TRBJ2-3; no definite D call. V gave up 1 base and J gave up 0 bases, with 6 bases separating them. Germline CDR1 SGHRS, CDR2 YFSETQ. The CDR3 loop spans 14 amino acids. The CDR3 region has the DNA TGCGCCAGCAGCTTGTCCGTCAGCACAGATACGCAGTATTTT. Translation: CASSLSVSTDTQYF.

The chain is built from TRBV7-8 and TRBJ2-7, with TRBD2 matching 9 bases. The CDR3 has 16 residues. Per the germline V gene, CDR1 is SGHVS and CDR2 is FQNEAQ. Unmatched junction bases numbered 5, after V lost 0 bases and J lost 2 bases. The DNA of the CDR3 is TGTGCCAGCAGCTTAGCCCGCCTAGCGGGACCCTACGAGCAGTACTTC. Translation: CASSLARLAGPYEQYF.

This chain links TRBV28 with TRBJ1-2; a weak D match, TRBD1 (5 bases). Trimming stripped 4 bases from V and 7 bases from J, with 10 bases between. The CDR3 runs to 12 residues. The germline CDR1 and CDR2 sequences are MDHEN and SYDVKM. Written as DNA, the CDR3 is TGTGCCAGCAGTTCGGGTCAGGGTGGCTACACCTTC. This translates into CASSSGQGGYTF.

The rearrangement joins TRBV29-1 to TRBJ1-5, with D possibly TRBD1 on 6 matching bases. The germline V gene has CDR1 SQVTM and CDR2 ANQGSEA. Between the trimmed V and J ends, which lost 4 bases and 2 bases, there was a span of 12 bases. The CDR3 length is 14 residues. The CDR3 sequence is CSVGTARGNQPQHF. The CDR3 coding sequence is TGCAGCGTTGGGACAGCCCGGGGCAATCAGCCCCAGCATTTT.

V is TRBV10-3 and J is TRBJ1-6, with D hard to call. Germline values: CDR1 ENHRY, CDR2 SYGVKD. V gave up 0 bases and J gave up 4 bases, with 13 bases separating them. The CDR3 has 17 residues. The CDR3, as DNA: TGTGCCATCAGTGAGTCGATGACTCGCGGATATAATTCACCCCTCCACTTT. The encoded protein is CAISESMTRGYNSPLHF.

CDR3 sequence reads: CASSLGLAGGETQYF. CDR3 nucleotides: TGCGCCAGCAGCCTAGGACTAGCGGGAGGAGAGACCCAGTACTTC. V is TRBV4-1 and J is TRBJ2-5; 14 bases agree with TRBD2. Germline V CDR1 and CDR2: MGHRA, YSYEKL. Germline trimming cut 4 bases from V and 4 bases from J; bases unmatched to any gene: 2. The CDR3 spans 15 residues.

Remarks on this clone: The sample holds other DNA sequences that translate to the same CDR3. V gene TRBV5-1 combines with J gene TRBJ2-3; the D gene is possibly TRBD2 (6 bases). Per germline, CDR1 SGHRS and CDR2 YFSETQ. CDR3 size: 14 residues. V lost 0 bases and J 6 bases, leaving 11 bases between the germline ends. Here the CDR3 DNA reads TGCGCCAGCAGCTTGGTCGGGAGTACGGATACGCAGTATTTT. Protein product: CASSLVGSTDTQYF.

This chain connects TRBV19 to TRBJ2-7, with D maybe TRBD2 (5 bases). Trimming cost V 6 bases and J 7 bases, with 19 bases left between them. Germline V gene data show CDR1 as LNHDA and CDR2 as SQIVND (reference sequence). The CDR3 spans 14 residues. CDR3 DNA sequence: TGTGCCAGTAGGTACGCGGCTAACTCGGGGGAGCAGTACTTC. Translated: CASRYAANSGEQYF.

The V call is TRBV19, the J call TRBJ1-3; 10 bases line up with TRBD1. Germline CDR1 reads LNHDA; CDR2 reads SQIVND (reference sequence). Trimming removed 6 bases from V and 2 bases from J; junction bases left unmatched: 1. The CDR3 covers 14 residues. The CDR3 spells CASSGTGAGNTIYF. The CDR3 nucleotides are TGTGCCAGTAGCGGGACAGGGGCTGGAAACACCATATATTTT.

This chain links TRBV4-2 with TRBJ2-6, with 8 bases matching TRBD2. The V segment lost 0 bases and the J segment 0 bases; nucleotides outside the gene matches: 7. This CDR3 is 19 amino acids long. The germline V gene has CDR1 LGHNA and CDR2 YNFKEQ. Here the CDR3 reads CASSQEPPGGASGANVLTF. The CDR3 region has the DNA TGTGCCAGCAGCCAAGAACCCCCGGGAGGGGCCTCTGGGGCCAACGTCCTGACTTTC.

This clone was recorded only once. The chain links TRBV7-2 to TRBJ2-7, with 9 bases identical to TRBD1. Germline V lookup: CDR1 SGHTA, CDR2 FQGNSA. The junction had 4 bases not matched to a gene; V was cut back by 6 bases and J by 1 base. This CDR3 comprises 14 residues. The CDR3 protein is CASSSGTGSYEQYF. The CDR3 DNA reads TGTGCCAGCAGTTCCGGGACAGGGTCCTACGAGCAGTACTTC.

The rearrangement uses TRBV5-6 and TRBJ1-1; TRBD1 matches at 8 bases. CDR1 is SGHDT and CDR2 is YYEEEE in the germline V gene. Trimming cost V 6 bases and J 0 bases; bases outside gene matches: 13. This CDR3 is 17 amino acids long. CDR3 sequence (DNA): TGTGCCAGCAAAATTAGAAGGGACAGGCGACTGAACACTGAAGCTTTCTTT. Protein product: CASKIRRDRRLNTEAFF.

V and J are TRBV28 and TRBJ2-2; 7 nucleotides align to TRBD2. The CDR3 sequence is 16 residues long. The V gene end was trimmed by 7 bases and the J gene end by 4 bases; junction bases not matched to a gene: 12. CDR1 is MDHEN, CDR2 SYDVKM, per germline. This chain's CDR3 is CASTTGGLAATGELFF. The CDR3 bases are TGTGCCAGCACCACGGGAGGTCTAGCAGCCACCGGGGAGCTGTTTTTT.

CDR3 DNA: TGTGCCAGTAGGGAAACAGGGGTCACAGATACGCAGTATTTT. As protein: CASRETGVTDTQYF. The J gene is TRBJ2-3, the V gene TRBV19; 7 bases line up with TRBD1. Germline trimming cut 6 bases from V and 2 bases from J; bases unmatched to any gene: 5. The CDR3 totals 14 residues. From germline, CDR1 is LNHDA and CDR2 SQIVND (reference sequence). Combining the CDR3 with reference TRBV19 and TRBJ2-3 gives the whole variable domain DGGITQSPKYLFRKEGQNVTLSCEQNLNHDAMYWYRQDPGQGLRLIYYSQIVNDFQKGDIAEGYSVSREKKESFPLTVTSAQKNPTAFYLCASRETGVTDTQYFGPGTRLTVL.

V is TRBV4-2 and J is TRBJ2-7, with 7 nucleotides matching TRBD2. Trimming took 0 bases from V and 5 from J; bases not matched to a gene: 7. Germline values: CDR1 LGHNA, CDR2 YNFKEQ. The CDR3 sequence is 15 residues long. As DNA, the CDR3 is TGTGCCAGCAGCCAAGAATGGGCGGGAGTGGACGAGCAGTACTTC. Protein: CASSQEWAGVDEQYF.